The rows below give T cell receptor beta chains drawn from one sample of a study of blood T cell repertoires in COVID-19. TCRdb's copy holds only in-frame clones and misses some; the assay was immunoSEQ multiplex PCR. The data hold a few hundred thousand clones, with around 87% observed a single time. The sequenced sample consisted of PBMCs or T cells enriched from blood (not recorded which). These receptors were collected from a woman aged 45-59 years who had recovered from COVID-19. The CDR3 runs from the conserved cysteine through the conserved F or W. The D gene is left open where the match is weak. Clone sizes are given selectively: once, few, many, or a class where the clone is expanded.

D: TRBD1
V: TRBV6-1
J: TRBJ2-7
size: .
DNA: TGTGCCAGCAGTGAACTTAACAGGGGCTCCTACGAGCAGTACTTC
CDR3: CASSELNRGSYEQYF

D: TRBD1
V: TRBV10-3
J: TRBJ1-6
size: .
DNA: TGTGCCATCAGCCCGGGACAGGGAGTCTATAATTCACCCCTCCACTTT
CDR3: CAISPGQGVYNSPLHF

D: .
V: TRBV7-2
J: TRBJ1-1
size: .
DNA: TGTGCCAGCAGCTCGGGACGGGGGTACACTGAAGCTTTCTTT
CDR3: CASSSGRGYTEAFF

D: TRBD1
V: TRBV6-2/TRBV6-3
J: TRBJ2-7
size: .
DNA: TGTGCCAGCAGTTACCCGGGACAGAGCTACGAGCAGTACTTC
CDR3: CASSYPGQSYEQYF

D: .
V: TRBV18
J: TRBJ1-5
size: .
DNA: TGTGCCAGCCGCCGAGGCGGGGGGGAACAGCCCCAGCATTTT
CDR3: CASRRGGGEQPQHF

D: .
V: TRBV5-6
J: TRBJ2-1
size: .
DNA: TGTGCCAGCAGCTCCCTGACAGGACCGGATGAGCAGTTCTTC
CDR3: CASSSLTGPDEQFF

D: .
V: TRBV5-6
J: TRBJ2-7
size: .
DNA: TGTGCCAGCAGCTTGTATCAGGGTGCCTACGAGCAGTACTTC
CDR3: CASSLYQGAYEQYF

D: .
V: TRBV4-1
J: TRBJ1-2
size: many
DNA: TGCGCCAGCAGCCCAAGGGTCGGGGACACGCCTAGGGTTGGCTACACCTTC
CDR3: CASSPRVGDTPRVGYTF

D: TRBD1
V: TRBV6-5
J: TRBJ1-6
size: .
DNA: TGTGCCAGCAATCGACAGGGTAAAAATTCACCCCTCCACTTT
CDR3: CASNRQGKNSPLHF

D: TRBD1
V: TRBV19
J: TRBJ1-2
size: .
DNA: TGTGCCAGTAGTGCAATTTTACAGGGGAACTATGGCTACACCTTC
CDR3: CASSAILQGNYGYTF

D: .
V: TRBV30
J: TRBJ1-5
size: .
DNA: TGTGCCTGGAGTGTTCGAGGGTATAGCAATCAGCCCCAGCATTTT
CDR3: CAWSVRGYSNQPQHF

D: TRBD1
V: TRBV10-3
J: TRBJ1-2
size: .
DNA: TGTGCCATCAGCTACGGACAGGGCGACTATGGCTACACCTTC
CDR3: CAISYGQGDYGYTF

D: .
V: TRBV5-1
J: TRBJ1-2
size: .
DNA: TGCGCCAGCAGTAACGGGATCCTCTATGGCTACACCTTC
CDR3: CASSNGILYGYTF

D: TRBD2
V: TRBV19
J: TRBJ2-5
size: .
DNA: TGTGCCAGTAGTCCCTGGGGGACTAGCGGTACTCAAGAGACCCAGTACTTC
CDR3: CASSPWGTSGTQETQYF

D: TRBD2
V: TRBV13
J: TRBJ2-7
size: .
DNA: TGTGCCAGCAGCTTACAGCGGGGGTTATCCTACGAGCAGTACTTC
CDR3: CASSLQRGLSYEQYF

D: TRBD1
V: TRBV3-1/TRBV3-2
J: TRBJ1-6
size: .
DNA: TGTGCCAGCAGCCCGGGACAGCGTAATTCACCCCTCCACTTT
CDR3: CASSPGQRNSPLHF

D: .
V: TRBV2
J: TRBJ1-2
size: .
DNA: TGTGCCAGCAGTGACTCGTCAGGGGTGGTCTATGGCTACACCTTC
CDR3: CASSDSSGVVYGYTF

D: .
V: TRBV5-1
J: TRBJ2-2
size: few
DNA: TGCGCCAGCAGCTTAATCGGGGTCAACCCCGGGGAGCTGTTTTTT
CDR3: CASSLIGVNPGELFF

D: .
V: TRBV27
J: TRBJ1-6
size: .
DNA: TGTGCCAGCAGTTTATCCCCCACAGGGAACAATTCACCCCTCCACTTT
CDR3: CASSLSPTGNNSPLHF

D: .
V: TRBV24-1
J: TRBJ1-5
size: .
DNA: TGTGCCACCAGTGATTCAGGACAGCCCCGAAATCAGCCCCAGCATTTT
CDR3: CATSDSGQPRNQPQHF

D: .
V: TRBV6-2/TRBV6-3
J: TRBJ1-2
size: .
DNA: TGTGCCAGCAGTTACCGGCAGGGAACCGCTGGCTACACCTTC
CDR3: CASSYRQGTAGYTF

D: .
V: TRBV29-1
J: TRBJ2-7
size: .
DNA: TGCAGCGTTCTCAGGGAAGAATCGTCCTACGAGCAGTACTTC
CDR3: CSVLREESSYEQYF